This is a list of T cell receptor beta chains from one sample in a study of graft-versus-host responses after intestinal transplantation. The table came from immunoSEQ multiplex PCR; TCRdb's copy has only in-frame clones and leaves some out. The table lists tens of thousands of clones, 89% of them singletons. The sequencing used ileum tissue, collected about 350 days after transplant. The receptors were sampled from a human patient who received an intestinal transplant, so some T cells may come from the graft donor. CDR3s include the opening cysteine and the closing phenylalanine or tryptophan. Fields, in order: V gene, D gene, clone size, J gene, CDR3 protein, CDR3 DNA. A D gene is named only where the DNA matches it firmly. The size of a clone is reported for some rows only, either as once, few or many, or as a class for expanded clones.

>TRBV7-6|TRBD2|-|TRBJ2-3
CASSQPGLDHHTDTQYF
TGTGCCAGCAGCCAACCGGGACTAGATCACCACACAGATACGCAGTATTTT
>TRBV28|TRBD1|-|TRBJ1-1
CASSSQGVRTEAFF
TGTGCCAGCAGTTCTCAGGGGGTACGGACTGAAGCTTTCTTT
>TRBV2|TRBD2|-|TRBJ2-7
CASSQQGPGLATDEQYF
TGTGCCAGCAGTCAACAGGGGCCGGGACTAGCGACCGACGAGCAGTACTTC
>TRBV28|TRBD1|-|TRBJ2-7
CASSLGTGVPYEQYF
TGTGCCAGCAGTTTAGGGACAGGGGTCCCCTACGAGCAGTACTTC
>TRBV5-1|TRBD1|-|TRBJ2-3
CASSLGQGADTQYF
TGCGCCAGCAGCTTGGGACAGGGGGCAGATACGCAGTATTTT
>TRBV7-6|-|-|TRBJ1-2
CASSAEGGRTYGYTF
TGTGCCAGCAGCGCCGAGGGGGGTAGGACCTATGGCTACACCTTC
>TRBV7-6|-|-|TRBJ2-1
CASSLALQPDYNEQFF
TGTGCCAGCAGCTTAGCGTTACAGCCCGATTACAATGAGCAGTTCTTC
>TRBV19|TRBD1|few|TRBJ2-7
CASRKGTESSYEQYF
TGTGCCAGTAGAAAGGGGACAGAGAGCTCCTACGAGCAGTACTTC
>TRBV4-1|-|-|TRBJ2-4
CASSMQNIQYF
TGCGCCAGCAGCATGCAGAACATTCAGTACTTC
>TRBV18|-|-|TRBJ2-1
CASSPPINEQFF
TGTGCCAGCTCACCCCCCATCAATGAGCAGTTCTTC
>TRBV2|-|-|TRBJ2-2
CASRTGTGELFF
TGTGCCAGCAGGACAGGCACCGGGGAGCTGTTTTTT
>TRBV7-2|-|once|TRBJ2-7
CASSLVGASSEQYF
TGTGCCAGCAGCTTAGTGGGAGCGTCGAGCGAGCAGTACTTC
>TRBV7-9|-|once|TRBJ2-1
CASSLVGGPDEQFF
TGTGCCAGCAGCTTAGTGGGGGGTCCCGATGAGCAGTTCTTC
>TRBV6-5|-|-|TRBJ2-7
CASSYQDGYEQYF
TGTGCCAGCAGTTACCAGGACGGCTACGAGCAGTACTTC
>TRBV6-1|TRBD2|-|TRBJ2-5
CASSEILAGGETQYF
TGTGCCAGCAGTGAAATACTAGCGGGAGGGGAGACCCAGTACTTC
>TRBV25-1|TRBD2|-|TRBJ2-5
CASSVLAGGQETQYF
TGTGCCAGCAGTGTACTAGCGGGGGGGCAAGAGACCCAGTACTTC
>TRBV7-7|TRBD2|-|TRBJ2-5
CASSVSGGEEETQYF
TGTGCCAGCAGTGTTAGCGGGGGGGAGGAAGAGACCCAGTACTTC
>TRBV7-3|-|-|TRBJ2-2
CASSPAGTGELFF
TGTGCCAGCAGCCCCGCAGGAACCGGGGAGCTGTTTTTT